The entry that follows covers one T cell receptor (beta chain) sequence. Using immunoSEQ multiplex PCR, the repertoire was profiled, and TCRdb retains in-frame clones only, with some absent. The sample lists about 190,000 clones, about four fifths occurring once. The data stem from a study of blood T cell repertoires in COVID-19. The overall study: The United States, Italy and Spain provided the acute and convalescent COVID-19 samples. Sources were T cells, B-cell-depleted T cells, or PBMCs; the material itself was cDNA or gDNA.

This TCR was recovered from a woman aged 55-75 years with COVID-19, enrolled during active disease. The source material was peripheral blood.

The DNA for the CDR3 is TGTGCCAGCAGCGTATCAGGGGGGACGAACACTGAAGCTTTCTTT. Its protein product is CASSVSGGTNTEAFF. V usage is TRBV7-3 and J usage is TRBJ1-1; the match to TRBD1 covers 7 bases. The germline V gene has CDR1 SGHTA and CDR2 FQGTGA. The V and J ends lost 5 bases and 1 base, in that order; junction bases with no gene match: 7. This CDR3 is built from 15 residues.